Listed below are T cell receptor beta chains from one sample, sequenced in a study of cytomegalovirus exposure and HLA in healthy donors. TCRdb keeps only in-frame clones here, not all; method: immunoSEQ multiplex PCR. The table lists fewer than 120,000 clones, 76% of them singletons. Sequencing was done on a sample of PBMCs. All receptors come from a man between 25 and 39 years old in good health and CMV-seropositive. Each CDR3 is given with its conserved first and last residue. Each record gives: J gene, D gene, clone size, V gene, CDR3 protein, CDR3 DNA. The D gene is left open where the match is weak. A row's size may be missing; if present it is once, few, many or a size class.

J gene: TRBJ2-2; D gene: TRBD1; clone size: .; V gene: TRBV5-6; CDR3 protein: CASSPRDRPNTGELFF; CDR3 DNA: TGTGCCAGCAGCCCTCGGGACAGACCGAACACCGGGGAGCTGTTTTTT
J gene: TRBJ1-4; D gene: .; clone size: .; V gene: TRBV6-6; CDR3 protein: CASSYSGTGKEKLFF; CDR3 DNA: TGTGCCAGCAGTTACTCAGGGACTGGGAAGGAAAAACTGTTTTTT
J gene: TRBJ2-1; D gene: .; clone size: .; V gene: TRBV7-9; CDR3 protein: CASSPRQGGYNEQFF; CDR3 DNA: TGTGCCAGCAGCCCCCGACAGGGAGGCTACAATGAGCAGTTCTTC
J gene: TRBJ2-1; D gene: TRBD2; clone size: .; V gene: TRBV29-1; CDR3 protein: CSEVRGGQYSEQFF; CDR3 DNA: TGCAGCGAGGTGCGGGGGGGCCAATACAGTGAGCAGTTCTTC
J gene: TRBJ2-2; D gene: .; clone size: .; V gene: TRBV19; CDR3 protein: CASSMRGENTGELFF; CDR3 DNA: TGTGCCAGTAGTATGCGCGGGGAGAACACCGGGGAGCTGTTTTTT
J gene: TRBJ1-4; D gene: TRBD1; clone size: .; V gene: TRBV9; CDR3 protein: CASSVGGGPGEKLFF; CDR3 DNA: TGTGCCAGCAGCGTAGGAGGGGGCCCGGGGGAAAAACTGTTTTTT
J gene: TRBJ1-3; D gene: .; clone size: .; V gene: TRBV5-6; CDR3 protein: CASSLVGQGDSGNTIYF; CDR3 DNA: TGTGCCAGCAGCTTGGTAGGTCAGGGTGATTCTGGAAACACCATATATTTT
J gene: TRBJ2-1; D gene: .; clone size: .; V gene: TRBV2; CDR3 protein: CASRPRPENEQFF; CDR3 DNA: TGTGCCAGCAGACCTAGACCCGAGAATGAGCAGTTCTTC
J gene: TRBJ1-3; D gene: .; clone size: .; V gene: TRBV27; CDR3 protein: CASSLSSGKTIYF; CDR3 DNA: TGTGCCAGCAGTTTGTCGTCGGGGAAAACCATATATTTT
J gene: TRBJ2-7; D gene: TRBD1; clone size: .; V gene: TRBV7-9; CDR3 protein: CASSLTGQGLPDEQYF; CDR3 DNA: TGTGCCAGCAGCTTAACCGGACAGGGTTTACCGGACGAGCAGTACTTC
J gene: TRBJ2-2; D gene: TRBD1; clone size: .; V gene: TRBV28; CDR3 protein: CASSSIGTARGGELFF; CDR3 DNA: TGTGCCAGCAGTTCCATCGGGACAGCCAGGGGCGGGGAGCTGTTTTTT
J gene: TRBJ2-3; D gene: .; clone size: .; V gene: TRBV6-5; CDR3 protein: CASSWSSGTDTQYF; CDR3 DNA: TGTGCCAGCAGTTGGTCTAGTGGCACAGATACGCAGTATTTT
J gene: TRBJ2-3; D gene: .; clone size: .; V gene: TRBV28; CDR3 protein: CATGTTVADTQYF; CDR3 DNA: TGTGCCACCGGGACAACAGTTGCAGATACGCAGTATTTT
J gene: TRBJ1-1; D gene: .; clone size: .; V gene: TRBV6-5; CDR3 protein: CASSPPGKREAFF; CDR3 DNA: TGTGCCAGCAGCCCCCCCGGGAAAAGGGAAGCTTTCTTT
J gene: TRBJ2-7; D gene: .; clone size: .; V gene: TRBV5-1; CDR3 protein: CASSLVGSSYEQYF; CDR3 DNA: TGCGCCAGCAGCTTGGTGGGGAGCTCCTACGAGCAGTACTTC
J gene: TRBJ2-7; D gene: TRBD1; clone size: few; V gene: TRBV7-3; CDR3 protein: CASSLKGTGDYEQYF; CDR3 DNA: TGTGCCAGCAGCTTAAAGGGGACAGGGGACTACGAGCAGTACTTC
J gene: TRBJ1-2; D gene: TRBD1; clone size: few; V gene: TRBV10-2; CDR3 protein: CASTSGQGSLGYTF; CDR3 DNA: TGCGCCAGCACCTCAGGACAGGGTTCCCTCGGCTACACCTTC
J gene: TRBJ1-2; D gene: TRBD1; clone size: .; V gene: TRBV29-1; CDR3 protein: CSVAGTGAGYTF; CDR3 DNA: TGCAGCGTGGCCGGGACAGGGGCTGGCTACACCTTC
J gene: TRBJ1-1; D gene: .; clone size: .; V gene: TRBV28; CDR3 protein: CASSWTGNTEAFF; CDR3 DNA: TGTGCCAGCAGCTGGACTGGAAACACTGAAGCTTTCTTT
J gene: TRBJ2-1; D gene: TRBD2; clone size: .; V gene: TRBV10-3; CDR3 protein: CAISESIAGAGNEQFF; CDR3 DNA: TGTGCCATCAGTGAGTCGATAGCGGGGGCGGGAAATGAGCAGTTCTTC
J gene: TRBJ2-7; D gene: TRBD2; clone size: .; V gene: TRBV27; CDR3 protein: CATSGGPGDEQYF; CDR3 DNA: TGTGCCACCTCGGGAGGCCCTGGGGACGAGCAGTACTTC
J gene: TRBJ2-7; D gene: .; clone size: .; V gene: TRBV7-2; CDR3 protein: CASGNGYEQYF; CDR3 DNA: TGTGCCAGCGGTAACGGGTACGAGCAGTACTTC
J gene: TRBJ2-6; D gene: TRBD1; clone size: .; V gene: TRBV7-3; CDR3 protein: CASSLIIRDRGPEFSGANVLTF; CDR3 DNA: TGTGCCAGCAGCTTAATAATCCGGGACAGGGGCCCGGAATTCTCTGGGGCCAACGTCCTGACTTTC
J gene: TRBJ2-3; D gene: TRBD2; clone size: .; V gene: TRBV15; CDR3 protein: CATSRPILAGGPDTQYF; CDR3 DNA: TGTGCCACCAGCAGACCAATCCTAGCGGGGGGGCCGGATACGCAGTATTTT
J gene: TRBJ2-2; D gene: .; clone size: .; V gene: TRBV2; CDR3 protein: CASSERGSNTGELFF; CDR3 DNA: TGTGCCAGCAGTGAACGGGGATCGAACACCGGGGAGCTGTTTTTT
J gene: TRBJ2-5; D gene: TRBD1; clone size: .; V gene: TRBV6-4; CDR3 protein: CASSDGQGAPYRQEAQYF; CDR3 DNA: TGTGCCAGCAGTGACGGACAGGGGGCCCCGTATAGGCAAGAGGCCCAGTACTTC
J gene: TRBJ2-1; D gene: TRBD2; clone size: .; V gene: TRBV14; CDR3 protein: CASSQGLPSYNEQFF; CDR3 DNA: TGTGCCAGCAGCCAGGGACTACCTTCCTACAATGAGCAGTTCTTC
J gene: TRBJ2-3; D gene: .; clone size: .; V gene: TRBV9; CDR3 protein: CASSVGSWGGLYTDTQYF; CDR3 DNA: TGTGCCAGCAGCGTAGGGTCCTGGGGGGGGCTCTACACAGATACGCAGTATTTT
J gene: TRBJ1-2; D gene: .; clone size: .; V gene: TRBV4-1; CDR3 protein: CASSRRLTENYGYTF; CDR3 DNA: TGCGCCAGCAGCCGCCGCCTCACTGAGAACTATGGCTACACCTTC
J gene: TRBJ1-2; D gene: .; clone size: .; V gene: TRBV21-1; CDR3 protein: CASSEGTGGSNYGYTF; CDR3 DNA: TGTGCCAGCAGCGAGGGGACAGGGGGCTCTAACTATGGCTACACCTTC
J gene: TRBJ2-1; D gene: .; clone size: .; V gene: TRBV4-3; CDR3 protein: CASSAHSGNEQFF; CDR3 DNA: TGCGCCAGCAGCGCGCACTCAGGGAATGAGCAGTTCTTC
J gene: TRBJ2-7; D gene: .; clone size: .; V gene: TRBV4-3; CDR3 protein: CASSQEDSVTYEQYF; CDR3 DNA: TGCGCCAGCAGCCAAGAAGACAGCGTCACCTACGAGCAGTACTTC
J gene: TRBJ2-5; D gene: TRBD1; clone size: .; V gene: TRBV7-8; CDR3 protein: CASSLRTGGQLETQYF; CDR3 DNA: TGTGCCAGCAGCCTACGGACAGGGGGTCAGTTAGAGACCCAGTACTTC
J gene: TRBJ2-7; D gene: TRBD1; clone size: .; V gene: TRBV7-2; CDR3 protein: CASSGTGGTKQYF; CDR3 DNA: TGTGCCAGCAGCGGGACAGGGGGTACGAAGCAGTACTTC
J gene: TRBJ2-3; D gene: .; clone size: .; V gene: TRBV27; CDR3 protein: CASSPGGNTDTQYF; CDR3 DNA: TGTGCCAGCAGTCCCGGCGGGAACACAGATACGCAGTATTTT
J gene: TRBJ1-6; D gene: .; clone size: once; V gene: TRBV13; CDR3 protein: CASSLGLLYNSPLHF; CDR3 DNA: TGTGCCAGCAGCTTAGGACTCCTCTATAATTCACCCCTCCACTTT
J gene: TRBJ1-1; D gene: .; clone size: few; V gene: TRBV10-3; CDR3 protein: CAISESGMNTEAFF; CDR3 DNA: TGTGCCATCAGTGAGAGCGGGATGAACACTGAAGCTTTCTTT
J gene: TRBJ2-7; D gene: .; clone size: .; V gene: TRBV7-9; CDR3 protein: CAGSLGAWEAFHEQYF; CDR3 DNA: TGTGCCGGCAGCTTAGGGGCGTGGGAGGCGTTCCACGAGCAGTACTTC
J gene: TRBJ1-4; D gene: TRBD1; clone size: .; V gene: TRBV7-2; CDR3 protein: CASSAGTGLARELFF; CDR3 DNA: TGTGCCAGCAGCGCCGGGACAGGACTTGCTAGGGAACTGTTTTTT
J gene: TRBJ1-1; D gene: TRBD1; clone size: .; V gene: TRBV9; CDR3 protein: CASSPQGADTEAFF; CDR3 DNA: TGTGCCAGCAGCCCCCAGGGGGCGGACACTGAAGCTTTCTTT
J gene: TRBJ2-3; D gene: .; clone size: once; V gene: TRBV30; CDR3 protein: CAWGWAGPTDTQYF; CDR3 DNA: TGTGCCTGGGGTTGGGCGGGGCCCACAGATACGCAGTATTTT
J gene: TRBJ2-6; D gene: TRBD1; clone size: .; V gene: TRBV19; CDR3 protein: CASLPGTGGALASGANVLTF; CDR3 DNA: TGTGCCAGTCTCCCCGGGACAGGGGGCGCGCTGGCCTCTGGGGCCAACGTCCTGACTTTC
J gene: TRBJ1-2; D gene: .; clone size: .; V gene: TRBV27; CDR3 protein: CASSLTGRGYGYTF; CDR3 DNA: TGTGCCAGCAGTCTTACAGGGAGGGGCTATGGCTACACCTTC
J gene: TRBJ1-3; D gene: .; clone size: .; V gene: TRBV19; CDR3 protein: CASRRKSGSSGNTIYF; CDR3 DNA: TGTGCCAGTAGGCGGAAATCAGGGTCCTCTGGAAACACCATATATTTT
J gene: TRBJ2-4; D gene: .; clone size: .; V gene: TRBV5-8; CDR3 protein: CASSPLRLAKNIQYF; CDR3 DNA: TGTGCCAGCAGCCCACTTAGATTAGCCAAAAACATTCAGTACTTC
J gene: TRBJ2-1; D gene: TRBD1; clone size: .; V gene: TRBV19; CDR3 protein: CASSIRQGPYNEQFF; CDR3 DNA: TGTGCCAGTAGTATAAGACAGGGCCCCTACAATGAGCAGTTCTTC
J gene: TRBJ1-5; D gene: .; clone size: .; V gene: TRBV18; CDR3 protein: CASSPAGGRDQPQHF; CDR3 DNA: TGTGCCAGCTCACCGGCGGGGGGCAGGGATCAGCCCCAGCATTTT
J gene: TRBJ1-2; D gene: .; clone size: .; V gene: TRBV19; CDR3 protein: CASSVGGSPYGYTF; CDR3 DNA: TGTGCCAGTAGTGTGGGCGGGTCCCCCTATGGCTACACCTTC
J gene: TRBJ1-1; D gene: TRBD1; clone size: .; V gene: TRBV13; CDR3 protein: CASSYRGNTEAFF; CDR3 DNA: TGTGCCAGCAGCTACAGGGGGAACACTGAAGCTTTCTTT
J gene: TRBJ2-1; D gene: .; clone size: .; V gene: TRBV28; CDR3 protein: CASSFSYEQFF; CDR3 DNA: TGTGCCAGCAGTTTTTCTTATGAGCAGTTCTTC
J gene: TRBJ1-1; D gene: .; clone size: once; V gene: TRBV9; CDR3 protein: CASSPAGSGEAFF; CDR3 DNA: TGTGCCAGCAGCCCCGCGGGGTCCGGCGAGGCTTTCTTT
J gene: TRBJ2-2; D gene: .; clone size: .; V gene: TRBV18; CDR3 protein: CASSPSPRGHTAGELFF; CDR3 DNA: TGTGCCAGCTCACCTTCGCCAAGGGGCCACACGGCCGGGGAGCTGTTTTTT
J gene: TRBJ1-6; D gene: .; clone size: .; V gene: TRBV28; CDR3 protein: CASNNNNNSPLHF; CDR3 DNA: TGTGCCAGCAACAACAACAATAATTCACCCCTCCACTTT
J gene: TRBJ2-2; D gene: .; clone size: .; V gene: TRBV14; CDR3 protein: CASSQGRTANTGELFF; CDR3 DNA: TGTGCCAGCAGCCAGGGCCGGACAGCGAACACCGGGGAGCTGTTTTTT
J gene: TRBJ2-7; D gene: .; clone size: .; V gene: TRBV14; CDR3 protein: CASSQGGTLHPYEQYF; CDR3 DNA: TGTGCCAGCAGCCAAGGAGGGACATTACACCCCTACGAGCAGTACTTC
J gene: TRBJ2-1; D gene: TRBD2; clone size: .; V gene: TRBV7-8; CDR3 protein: CASSQGSGGAEQFF; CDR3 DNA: TGTGCCAGCAGCCAGGGTAGCGGGGGGGCTGAGCAGTTCTTC
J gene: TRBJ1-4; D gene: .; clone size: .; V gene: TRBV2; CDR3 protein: CASSTGPLEKLFF; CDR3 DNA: TGTGCCAGCAGTACAGGGCCCTTAGAAAAACTGTTTTTT
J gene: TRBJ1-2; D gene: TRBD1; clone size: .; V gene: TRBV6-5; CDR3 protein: CASSYALDRAPYTF; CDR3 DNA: TGTGCCAGCAGTTACGCCCTCGACAGGGCCCCCTACACCTTC
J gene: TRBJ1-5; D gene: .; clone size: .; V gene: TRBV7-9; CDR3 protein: CASSLVGGNQPQHF; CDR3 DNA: TGTGCCAGCAGCTTAGTTGGAGGCAATCAGCCCCAGCATTTT